These 11 T cell receptor beta chains share one sample of origin, sequenced in a study of T cells expressing NK-cell markers. With the 5' RACE reads reprocessed, TCRdb shows one record per CDR3 protein and no DNA. This table lists some 300,000 distinct CDR3 sequences. The sequencing input was blood T cells: a sorted CD56 or NKG2C T cell subset, CD4+ or CD8+ T cells, or bulk PBMC T cells (not recorded which). These receptors all stem from a man aged 18 to 29 in good health.

This rearrangement joins TRBV20-1 to TRBJ2-7; TCRdb's D call of TRBD1 is untestable without DNA. The CDR3 covers 16 residues. The germline CDR1 and CDR2 sequences are DFQATT and SNEGSKA (reference sequence). CDR3 sequence: CSARVARVSEGYEQYF.

The V and J genes are TRBV5-1 and TRBJ2-5. This CDR3 contains 15 residues. Germline values: CDR1 SGHRS, CDR2 YFSETQ. This chain's CDR3 is CASSFNQGFDETQYF.

This sequence joins TRBV12-3 or TRBV12-4 and TRBJ1-6; TCRdb's D call of TRBD1 is untestable without DNA. CDR3 length: 14 amino acids. CDR3 residues: CASSFSGGGSPLHF.

The chain's CDR3 is CASSIGPIPQETQYF. The V call is TRBV19, the J call TRBJ2-5. The CDR3 contains 15 residues. Germline CDR1 LNHDA, CDR2 SQIVND (reference sequence).

This sequence joins TRBV5-8 and TRBJ2-5; TCRdb proposes TRBD2, but this gene call is untestable without DNA. The CDR3 is 16 amino acids. Germline lookup yields CDR1 SGHTS and CDR2 YDEGEE. This chain's CDR3 is CASSLSSGIRGETQYF.

The rearrangement joins TRBV6-5 to TRBJ1-2; absent DNA, TCRdb's TRBD1 call cannot be checked. The germline V gene has CDR1 MNHEY and CDR2 SVGAGI. The CDR3 is made up of 15 amino acids. The chain's CDR3 is CATGAGGQGRNGYTF.

This chain connects TRBV4-3 to TRBJ2-1; the TCRdb call, TRBD2, lacks DNA for checking. The CDR3 totals 15 residues. Germline loops: CDR1 LGHNA, CDR2 YSLEER. The CDR3 reads CASSWRTSDHNEQFF.

The rearrangement uses TRBV5-4 and TRBJ2-5; the D call of TRBD1 rests on TCRdb alone, since no DNA is present to check it. CDR3 length: 16 residues. Per germline, CDR1 SGHNT and CDR2 YYREEE (reference sequence). The CDR3 protein is CASSSGTGGVQETQYF.

The V call is TRBV6-5, the J call TRBJ1-2; TCRdb gives TRBD1 as the D gene, but with no DNA this cannot be confirmed. CDR3 length: 15 residues. Per germline, CDR1 MNHEY and CDR2 SVGAGI. CDR3: CASSYSPFAGGGYTF.

CDR3 in amino acids: CASRDRGRSGELFF. The rearrangement links TRBV6-1 to TRBJ2-2; the TRBD1 assignment by TCRdb is unverifiable without DNA. Germline values: CDR1 MNHNS, CDR2 SASEGT. This CDR3 has 14 residues.

The chain recombines TRBV7-2 with TRBJ2-1; TCRdb indicates TRBD2, and absent DNA this call remains unverified. The CDR3 totals 11 residues. Germline loops: CDR1 SGHTA, CDR2 FQGNSA. CDR3: CASSPVPGLFF.